The rows below give T cell receptor beta chains drawn from one sample of a study of blood T cell repertoires in COVID-19. Libraries were prepared by immunoSEQ multiplex PCR; TCRdb keeps only in-frame clonotypes and omits some of them. The table lists tens of thousands of clones, about nine tenths of them singletons, with around 9.8% in the top ten. Material for sequencing was peripheral blood. The source of these receptors is a human donor in a cohort sampled during active COVID-19. CDR3s include the opening cysteine and the closing phenylalanine or tryptophan. The D gene is left open where the match is weak. Clone size, where shown, is once, few, many, or a class for clones that have expanded.

V gene	D gene	clone size	CDR3 length	J gene	CDR3 DNA	CDR3 protein
TRBV7-3	NA	NA	13	TRBJ1-1	TGTGCCAGCAGCTTAGACAGAAACACTGAAGCTTTCTTT	CASSLDRNTEAFF
TRBV7-2	NA	NA	14	TRBJ2-2	TGTGCCAGCAGCTTAGCGGGAGATGTCGGGGAGCTGTTTTTT	CASSLAGDVGELFF
TRBV3-1/TRBV3-2	TRBD2	NA	16	TRBJ2-7	TGTGCCAGCAGCCAAGGTCCGGGAGCGGGAGTGTACGAGCAGTACTTC	CASSQGPGAGVYEQYF
TRBV5-6	NA	once	13	TRBJ1-2	TGTGCCAGCAGCGCGGCATTAAACTATGGCTACACCTTC	CASSAALNYGYTF
TRBV4-2	NA	NA	16	TRBJ1-5	TGTGCCAGCAGCCAAGGCGGCCAAAATAGCAATCAGCCCCAGCATTTT	CASSQGGQNSNQPQHF
TRBV2	NA	few	14	TRBJ1-5	TGTGCCAGCAGAGTCAGCGGAGCGGACCAGCCCCAGCATTTT	CASRVSGADQPQHF
TRBV9	NA	NA	18	TRBJ1-2	TGTGCCAGCAGCGAGAGGGCAGGGGCGTTTTCGGGTAACTATGGCTACACCTTC	CASSERAGAFSGNYGYTF
TRBV3-1/TRBV3-2	NA	many	12	TRBJ2-5	TGTGCCAGCAGCCCTCGCCGGGAAACCCAGTACTTC	CASSPRRETQYF
TRBV29-1	NA	NA	13	TRBJ1-2	TGCAGCGTTGGAGGTGCGGGGGCGATTGGCTACACCTTC	CSVGGAGAIGYTF
TRBV10-3	TRBD1	NA	16	TRBJ2-7	TGTGCCATCAGTGAGTCGGGGGACAGCGTACCCGTCGAGCAGTACTTC	CAISESGDSVPVEQYF
TRBV11-3	TRBD1	few	19	TRBJ2-2	TGTGCCAGCAGCTTAGTACAATACAGGGGATCCGCGAACACCGGGGAGCTGTTTTTT	CASSLVQYRGSANTGELFF
TRBV5-4	NA	NA	15	TRBJ2-1	TGTGCCAGCAGGCTCTTTGGGGGGAGACAAAATGAGCAGTTCTTC	CASRLFGGRQNEQFF
TRBV24-1	TRBD2	NA	15	TRBJ2-1	TGTGCCACCAGTGAAGCGGGAATTAACTACAATGAGCAGTTCTTC	CATSEAGINYNEQFF
TRBV6-6	NA	NA	14	TRBJ2-5	TGTGCCAGCAGTTACTCAGGAGATAGGGAGACCCAGTACTTC	CASSYSGDRETQYF
TRBV7-9	NA	NA	13	TRBJ1-1	TGTGCCAGCAAGGAGCCGGCGATAACTGAAGCTTTCTTT	CASKEPAITEAFF
TRBV10-3	TRBD1	NA	14	TRBJ1-1	TGTGCCATCAGTGAGACAGGGGGCAAGACTGAAGCTTTCTTT	CAISETGGKTEAFF
TRBV5-1	NA	NA	12	TRBJ2-7	TGCGCCAGCAGCTTGTTTGAGGGCGAGCAGTACTTC	CASSLFEGEQYF
TRBV2	NA	NA	13	TRBJ2-1	TGTGCCAGCAGTGAGGAAGGGGTTGGTGAGCAGTTCTTC	CASSEEGVGEQFF
TRBV14	NA	NA	13	TRBJ1-1	TGTGCCAGCAGCACGGTAATGAACACTGAAGCTTTCTTT	CASSTVMNTEAFF
TRBV11-3	NA	NA	16	TRBJ1-1	TGTGCCAGCAGCTTAGATCGGGGGTGGGGGAACACTGAAGCTTTCTTT	CASSLDRGWGNTEAFF
TRBV28	NA	NA	13	TRBJ1-2	TGTGCCAGCAGTCCGGGACAACTTAATGGCTACACCTTC	CASSPGQLNGYTF
TRBV5-1	NA	NA	14	TRBJ2-2	TGCGCCAGCAGACAAGAACAGAACACCGGGGAGCTGTTTTTT	CASRQEQNTGELFF
TRBV29-1	TRBD2	NA	15	TRBJ2-7	TGCAGCGTCTTAATAGCGGGAGTTCTCGATTACGAGCAGTACTTC	CSVLIAGVLDYEQYF
TRBV7-9	NA	NA	12	TRBJ1-5	TGTGCCAGCAGCGCGGCGGATCAGCCCCAGCATTTT	CASSAADQPQHF
TRBV3-1/TRBV3-2	NA	NA	15	TRBJ2-5	TGTGCCAGCAGCCGGACGGCGGGCGAGAGAGAGACCCAGTACTTC	CASSRTAGERETQYF
TRBV19	NA	NA	11	TRBJ2-7	TGTGCCAGTAGTATTGGGGAGGAGCAGTACTTC	CASSIGEEQYF
TRBV29-1	NA	few	15	TRBJ2-1	TGCAGCGTAGAAAGCGGAGCCACCCGGGTGGATGAGCAGTTCTTC	CSVESGATRVDEQFF
TRBV14	NA	NA	14	TRBJ2-6	TGTGCCAGCAGCTTGGGAGGCGGGGCCAACGTCCTGACTTTC	CASSLGGGANVLTF
TRBV7-2	TRBD1	few	17	TRBJ2-7	TGTGCCAGCAGCCCTGGGACAGGGGGCTACCTGGCCTACGAGCAGTACTTC	CASSPGTGGYLAYEQYF
TRBV12-3/TRBV12-4	NA	NA	12	TRBJ2-5	TGTGCCAGCAGTTTAGGTCTCGAGACCCAGTACTTC	CASSLGLETQYF
TRBV20-1	NA	NA	13	TRBJ1-3	TGCAGTGCTAGTTCCGGTCTTGGAAACACCATATATTTT	CSASSGLGNTIYF
TRBV10-2	NA	NA	12	TRBJ2-5	TGCGCCAGCAGTGATTCAAAAGAGACCCAGTACTTC	CASSDSKETQYF
TRBV30	NA	NA	12	TRBJ1-1	TGTGCCTGGAGGGGACCGGGGGCTGAAGCTTTCTTT	CAWRGPGAEAFF
TRBV5-8	TRBD1	NA	18	TRBJ2-3	TGTGCCAGCAGCAGGGACAGGGGACCATTTGTGAGGACAGATACGCAGTATTTT	CASSRDRGPFVRTDTQYF
TRBV11-2	NA	NA	12	TRBJ2-7	TGTGCCAGCAGCCCGAGCTCCTACGAGCAGTACTTC	CASSPSSYEQYF
TRBV6-4	NA	NA	10	TRBJ2-2	TGTGCCACCAAATCCGGGGAGCTGTTTTTT	CATKSGELFF
TRBV29-1	NA	NA	15	TRBJ2-6	TGCAGCGCCCTAGGGGGAGCGCCTGGGGCCAACGTCCTGACTTTC	CSALGGAPGANVLTF
TRBV7-2	NA	once	15	TRBJ1-5	TGTGCCAGCAGCTTATATTCCGTCCGGGGACAGCCCCAGCATTTT	CASSLYSVRGQPQHF
TRBV3-1/TRBV3-2	TRBD2	NA	15	TRBJ2-3	TGTGCCAGCAGCCAGACTAGCGGGGATGCAGATACGCAGTATTTT	CASSQTSGDADTQYF
TRBV6-5	TRBD2	NA	16	TRBJ2-1	TGTGCCAGCAGTTACTCCAAGCGGGAGGGCTACAATGAGCAGTTCTTC	CASSYSKREGYNEQFF
TRBV15	NA	NA	18	TRBJ2-1	TGTGCCACCAGCAGAGATCTTTCAGGTACAAGCACCTACAATGAGCAGTTCTTC	CATSRDLSGTSTYNEQFF
TRBV14	NA	once	14	TRBJ1-1	TGTGCCAGCAGCCAAGTACCCTTTCGAGGAGAAGCTTTCTTT	CASSQVPFRGEAFF
TRBV9	TRBD1	NA	16	TRBJ1-2	TGTGCCAGCAGCGTAGGGTTCCGGGACAGAGACTATGGCTACACCTTC	CASSVGFRDRDYGYTF
TRBV6-1	TRBD1	few	14	TRBJ1-6	TGTGCCAGCAGTGACATACAGGGGGGTTCACCCCTCCACTTT	CASSDIQGGSPLHF